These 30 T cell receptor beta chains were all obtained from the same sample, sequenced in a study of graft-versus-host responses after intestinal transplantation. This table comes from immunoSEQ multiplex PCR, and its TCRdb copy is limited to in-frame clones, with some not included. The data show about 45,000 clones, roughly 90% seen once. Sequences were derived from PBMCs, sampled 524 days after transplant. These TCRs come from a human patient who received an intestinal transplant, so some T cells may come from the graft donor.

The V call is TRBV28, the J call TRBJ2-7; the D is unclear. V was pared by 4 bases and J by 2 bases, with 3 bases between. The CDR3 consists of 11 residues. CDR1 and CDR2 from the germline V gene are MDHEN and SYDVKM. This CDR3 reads CASSSTYEQYF. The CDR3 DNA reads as TGTGCCAGCAGTTCCACCTACGAGCAGTACTTC.

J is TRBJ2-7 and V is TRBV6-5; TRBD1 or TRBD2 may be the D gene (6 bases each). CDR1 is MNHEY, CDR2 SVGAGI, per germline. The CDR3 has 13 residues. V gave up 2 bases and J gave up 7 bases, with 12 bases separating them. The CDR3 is CASSYTTGREQYF. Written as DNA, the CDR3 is TGTGCCAGCAGTTACACCACAGGGAGGGAGCAGTACTTC.

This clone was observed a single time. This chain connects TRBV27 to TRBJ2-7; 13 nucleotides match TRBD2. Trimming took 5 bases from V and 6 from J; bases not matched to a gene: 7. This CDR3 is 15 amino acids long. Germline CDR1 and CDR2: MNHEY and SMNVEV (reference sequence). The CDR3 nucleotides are TGTGCCAGCAGTCCACGGACTAGCGGGAGAGGCGAGCAGTACTTC. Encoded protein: CASSPRTSGRGEQYF.

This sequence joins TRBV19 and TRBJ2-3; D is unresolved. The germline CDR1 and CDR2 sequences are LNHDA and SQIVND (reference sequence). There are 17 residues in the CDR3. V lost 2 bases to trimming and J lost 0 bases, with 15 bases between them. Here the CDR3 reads CASSINKMGFSTDTQYF. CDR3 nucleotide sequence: TGTGCCAGTAGTATAAACAAAATGGGCTTTAGCACAGATACGCAGTATTTT.

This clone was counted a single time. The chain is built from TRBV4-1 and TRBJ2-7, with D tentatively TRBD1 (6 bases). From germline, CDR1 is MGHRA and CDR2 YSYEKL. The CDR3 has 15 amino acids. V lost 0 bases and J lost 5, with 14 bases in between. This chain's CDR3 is CASSQDSLRQDEQYF. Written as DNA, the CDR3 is TGCGCCAGCAGCCAAGATTCATTGCGACAGGACGAGCAGTACTTC.

This CDR3 reads CASSFGQMNTEAFF. In DNA, the CDR3 is TGTGCCAGCAGTTTTGGACAGATGAACACTGAAGCTTTCTTT. The rearrangement uses TRBV6-5 and TRBJ1-1, with D possibly TRBD1 on 6 matching bases. CDR1 MNHEY and CDR2 SVGAGI come from the germline V gene. This CDR3 region has 14 residues. The V end was cut by 4 bases, the J end by 0 bases, with 9 bases between.

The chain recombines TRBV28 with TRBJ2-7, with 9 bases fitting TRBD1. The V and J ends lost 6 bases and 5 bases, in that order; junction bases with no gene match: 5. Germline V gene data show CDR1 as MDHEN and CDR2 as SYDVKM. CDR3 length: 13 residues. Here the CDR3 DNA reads TGTGCCAGCAGGATGGGACAGGGAGACGAGCAGTACTTC. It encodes CASRMGQGDEQYF.

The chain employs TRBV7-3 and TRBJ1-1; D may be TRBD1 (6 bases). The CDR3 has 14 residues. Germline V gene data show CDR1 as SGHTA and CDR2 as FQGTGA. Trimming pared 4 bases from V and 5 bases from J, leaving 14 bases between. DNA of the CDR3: TGTGCCAGCAGCTCAGTCCAGGGGAGGACTGAAGCTTTCTTT. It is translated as CASSSVQGRTEAFF.

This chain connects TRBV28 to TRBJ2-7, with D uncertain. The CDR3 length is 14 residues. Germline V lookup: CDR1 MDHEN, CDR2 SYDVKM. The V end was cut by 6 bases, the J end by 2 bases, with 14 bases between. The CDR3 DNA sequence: TGTGCCAGCAGCGCGCCCGAGGCCGCCTACGAGCAGTACTTC. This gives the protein CASSAPEAAYEQYF.

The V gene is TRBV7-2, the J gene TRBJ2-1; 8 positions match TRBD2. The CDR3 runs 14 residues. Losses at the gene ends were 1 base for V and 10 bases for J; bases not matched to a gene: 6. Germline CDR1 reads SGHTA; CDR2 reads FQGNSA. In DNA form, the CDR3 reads TGTGCCAGCAGCTTAGGAGGCGGGAGGAGGGAGCAGTTCTTC. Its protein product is CASSLGGGRREQFF.

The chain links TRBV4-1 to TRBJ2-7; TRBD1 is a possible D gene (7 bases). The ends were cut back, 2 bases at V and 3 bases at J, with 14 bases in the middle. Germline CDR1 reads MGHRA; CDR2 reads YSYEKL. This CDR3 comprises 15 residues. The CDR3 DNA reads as TGCGCCAGCAGCCAAATGACAGGGACTCGCTACGAGCAGTACTTC. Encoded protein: CASSQMTGTRYEQYF.

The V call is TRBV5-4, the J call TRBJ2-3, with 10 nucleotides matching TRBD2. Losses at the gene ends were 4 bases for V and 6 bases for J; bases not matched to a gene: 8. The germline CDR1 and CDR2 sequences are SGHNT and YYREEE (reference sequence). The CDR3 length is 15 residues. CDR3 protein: CASSLPTSGRDTQYF. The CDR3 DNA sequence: TGTGCCAGCAGCCTACCGACTAGCGGGCGGGATACGCAGTATTTT.

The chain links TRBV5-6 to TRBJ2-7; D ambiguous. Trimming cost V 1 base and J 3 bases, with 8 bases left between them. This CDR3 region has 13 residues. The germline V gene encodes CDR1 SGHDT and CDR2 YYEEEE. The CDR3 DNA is TGTGCCAGCAGCTTGAGGGTCCGCTACGAGCAGTACTTC. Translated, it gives CASSLRVRYEQYF.

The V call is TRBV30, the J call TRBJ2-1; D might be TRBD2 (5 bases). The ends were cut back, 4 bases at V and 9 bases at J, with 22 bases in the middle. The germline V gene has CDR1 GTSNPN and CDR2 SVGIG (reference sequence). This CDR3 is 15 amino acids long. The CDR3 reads CAWNVGMTLLGEQFF. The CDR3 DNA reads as TGTGCCTGGAACGTGGGTATGACTCTACTAGGTGAGCAGTTCTTC.

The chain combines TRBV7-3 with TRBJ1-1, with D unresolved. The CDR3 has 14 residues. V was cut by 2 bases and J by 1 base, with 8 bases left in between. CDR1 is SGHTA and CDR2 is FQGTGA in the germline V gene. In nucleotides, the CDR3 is TGTGCCAGCAGCTTAGTGGGCCCGAACACTGAAGCTTTCTTT. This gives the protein CASSLVGPNTEAFF.

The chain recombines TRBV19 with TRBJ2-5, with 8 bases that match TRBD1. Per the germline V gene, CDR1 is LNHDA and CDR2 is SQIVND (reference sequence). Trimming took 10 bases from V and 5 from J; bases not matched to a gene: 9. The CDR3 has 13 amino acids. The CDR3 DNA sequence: TGTGCCACCTCCGGACAGGGCTGGGAGACCCAGTACTTC. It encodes CATSGQGWETQYF.

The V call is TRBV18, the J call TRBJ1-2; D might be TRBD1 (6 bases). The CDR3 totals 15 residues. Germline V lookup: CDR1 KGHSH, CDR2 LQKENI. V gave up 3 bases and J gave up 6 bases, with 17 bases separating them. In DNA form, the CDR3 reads TGTGCCAGCTCACCCCTGGACAGAGGAAGTGATGGCTACACCTTC. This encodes CASSPLDRGSDGYTF.

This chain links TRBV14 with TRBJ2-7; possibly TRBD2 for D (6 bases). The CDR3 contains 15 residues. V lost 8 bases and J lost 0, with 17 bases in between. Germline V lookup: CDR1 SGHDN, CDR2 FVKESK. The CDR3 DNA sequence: TGTGCCAGCGCCAGCTTAGCGGCTAGCTCCTACGAGCAGTACTTC. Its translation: CASASLAASSYEQYF.

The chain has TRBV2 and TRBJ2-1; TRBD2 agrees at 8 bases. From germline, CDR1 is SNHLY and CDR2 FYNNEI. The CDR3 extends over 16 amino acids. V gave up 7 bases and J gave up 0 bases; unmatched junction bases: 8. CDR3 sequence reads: CASNPSSGSSYNEQFF. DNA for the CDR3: TGTGCCAGCAACCCAAGCAGCGGGAGCTCCTACAATGAGCAGTTCTTC.

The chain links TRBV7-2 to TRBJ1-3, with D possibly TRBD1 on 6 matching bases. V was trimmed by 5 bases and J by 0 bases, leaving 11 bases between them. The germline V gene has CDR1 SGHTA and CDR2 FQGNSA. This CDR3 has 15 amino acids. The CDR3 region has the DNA TGTGCCAGCAGCGCCGGACAGTCCTCTGGAAACACCATATATTTT. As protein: CASSAGQSSGNTIYF. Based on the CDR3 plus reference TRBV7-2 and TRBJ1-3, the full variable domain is GAGVSQSPSNKVTEKGKDVELRCDPISGHTALYWYRQSLGQGLEFLIYFQGNSAPDKSGLPSDRFSAERTGGSVSTLTIQRTQQEDSAVYLCASSAGQSSGNTIYFGEGSWLTVV.

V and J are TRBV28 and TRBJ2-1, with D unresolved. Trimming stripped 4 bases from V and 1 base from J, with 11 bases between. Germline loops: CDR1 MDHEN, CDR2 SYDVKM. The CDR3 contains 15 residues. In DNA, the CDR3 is TGTGCCAGCAGTTACAGCGAAAATTCCTACAATGAGCAGTTCTTC. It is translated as CASSYSENSYNEQFF.

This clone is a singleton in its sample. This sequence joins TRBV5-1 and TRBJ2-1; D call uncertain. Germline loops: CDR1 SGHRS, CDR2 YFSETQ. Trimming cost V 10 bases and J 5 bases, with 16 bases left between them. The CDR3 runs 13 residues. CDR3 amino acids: CAANWAPNNEQFF. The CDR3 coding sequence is TGCGCCGCTAACTGGGCCCCTAACAATGAGCAGTTCTTC.

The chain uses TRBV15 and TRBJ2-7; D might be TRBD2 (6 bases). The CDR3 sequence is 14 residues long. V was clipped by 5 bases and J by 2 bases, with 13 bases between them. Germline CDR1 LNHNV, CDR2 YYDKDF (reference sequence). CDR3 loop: CATSPGTDAYEQYF. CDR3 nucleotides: TGTGCCACCAGCCCCGGGACTGACGCCTACGAGCAGTACTTC. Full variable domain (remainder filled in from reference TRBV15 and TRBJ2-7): DAMVIQNPRYQVTQFGKPVTLSCSQTLNHNVMYWYQQKSSQAPKLLFHYYDKDFNNEADTPDNFQSRRPNTSFCFLDIRSPGLGDTAMYLCATSPGTDAYEQYFGPGTRLTVT.

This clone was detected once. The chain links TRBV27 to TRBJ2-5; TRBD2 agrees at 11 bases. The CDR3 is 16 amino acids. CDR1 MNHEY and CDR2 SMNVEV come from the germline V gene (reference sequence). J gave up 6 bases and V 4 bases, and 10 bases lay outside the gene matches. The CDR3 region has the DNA TGTGCCAGCAGTTCTCCGACTAGCGGGAACTTAAAGACCCAGTACTTC. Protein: CASSSPTSGNLKTQYF.

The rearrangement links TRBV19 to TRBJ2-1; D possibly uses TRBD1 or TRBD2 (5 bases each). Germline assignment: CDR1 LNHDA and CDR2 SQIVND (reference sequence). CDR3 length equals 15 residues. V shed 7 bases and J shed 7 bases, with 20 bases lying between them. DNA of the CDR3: TGTGCCAGTACTACAGCCCGGGGCCCGGGGAATGAGCAGTTCTTC. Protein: CASTTARGPGNEQFF.

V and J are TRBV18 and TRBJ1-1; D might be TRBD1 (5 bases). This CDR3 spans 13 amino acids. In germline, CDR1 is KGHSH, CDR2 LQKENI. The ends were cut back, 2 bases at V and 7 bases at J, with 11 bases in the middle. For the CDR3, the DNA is TGTGCCAGCTCACCATTGACAGTCGTTGAAGCTTTCTTT. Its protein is CASSPLTVVEAFF.

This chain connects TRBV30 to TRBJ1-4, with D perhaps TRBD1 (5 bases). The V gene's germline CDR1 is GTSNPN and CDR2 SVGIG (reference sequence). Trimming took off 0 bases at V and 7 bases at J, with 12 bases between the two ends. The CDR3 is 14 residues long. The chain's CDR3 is CAWSVRGGPEKLFF. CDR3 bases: TGTGCCTGGAGTGTGAGGGGAGGGCCTGAAAAACTGTTTTTT.

The DNA of the CDR3 is TGTGCCAGCAGCTTCGGCGGGAGGCCAGATACGCAGTATTTT. Translating gives CASSFGGRPDTQYF. The chain links TRBV7-9 to TRBJ2-3, with 8 bases fitting TRBD2. CDR1 and CDR2 from the germline V gene are SEHNR and FQNEAQ (reference sequence). The CDR3 is made up of 14 amino acids. V shed 3 bases and J 4 bases; nucleotides not matched to a gene: 3.

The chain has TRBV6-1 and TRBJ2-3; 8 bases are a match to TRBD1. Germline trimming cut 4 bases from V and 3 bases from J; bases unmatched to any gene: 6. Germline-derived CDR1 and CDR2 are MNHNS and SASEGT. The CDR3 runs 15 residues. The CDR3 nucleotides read TGTGCCAGCAGTGCTAACAGGGGGGAAACAGATACGCAGTATTTT. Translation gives CASSANRGETDTQYF.

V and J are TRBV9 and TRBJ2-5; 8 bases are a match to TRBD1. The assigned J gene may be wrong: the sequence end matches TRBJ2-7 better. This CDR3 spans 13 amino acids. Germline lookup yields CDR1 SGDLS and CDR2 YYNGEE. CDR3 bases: TGTGCCAGCAGCCCGGGACAGGCTCGCGAGCAGTACTTC. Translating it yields CASSPGQAREQYF.